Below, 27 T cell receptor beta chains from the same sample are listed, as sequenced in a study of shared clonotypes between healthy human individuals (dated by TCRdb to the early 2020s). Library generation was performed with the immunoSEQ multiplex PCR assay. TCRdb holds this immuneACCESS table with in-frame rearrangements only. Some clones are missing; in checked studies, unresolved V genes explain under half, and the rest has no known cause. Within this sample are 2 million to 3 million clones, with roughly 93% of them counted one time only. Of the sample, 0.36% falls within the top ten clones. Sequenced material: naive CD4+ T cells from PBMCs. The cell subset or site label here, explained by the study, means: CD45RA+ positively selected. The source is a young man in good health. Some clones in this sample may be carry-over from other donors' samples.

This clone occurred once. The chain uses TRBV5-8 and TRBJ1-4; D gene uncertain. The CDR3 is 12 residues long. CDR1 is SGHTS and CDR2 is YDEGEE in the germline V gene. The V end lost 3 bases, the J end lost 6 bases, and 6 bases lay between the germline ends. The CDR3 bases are TGTGCCAGCAGCTCCCTATATGAAAAACTGTTTTTT. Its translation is CASSSLYEKLFF.

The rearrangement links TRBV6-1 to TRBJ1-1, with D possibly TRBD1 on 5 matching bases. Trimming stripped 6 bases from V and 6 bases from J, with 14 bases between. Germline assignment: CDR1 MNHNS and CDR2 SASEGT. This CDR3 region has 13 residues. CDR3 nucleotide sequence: TGTGCCAGCAGAGCAGCAGGGCTTGCTGAAGCTTTCTTT. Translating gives CASRAAGLAEAFF.

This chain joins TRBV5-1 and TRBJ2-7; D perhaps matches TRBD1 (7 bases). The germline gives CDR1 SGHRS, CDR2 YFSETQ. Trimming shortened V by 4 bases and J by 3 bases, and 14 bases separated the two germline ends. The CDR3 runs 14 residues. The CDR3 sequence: CASSPRDSIYEQYF. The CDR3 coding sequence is TGCGCCAGCAGCCCGCGGGACAGTATCTACGAGCAGTACTTC.

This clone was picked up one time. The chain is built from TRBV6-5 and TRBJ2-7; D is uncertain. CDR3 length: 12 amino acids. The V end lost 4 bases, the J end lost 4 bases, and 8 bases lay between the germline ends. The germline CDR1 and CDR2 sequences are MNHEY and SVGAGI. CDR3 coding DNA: TGTGCCAGCAGTTCACAGATATACGAGCAGTACTTC. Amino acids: CASSSQIYEQYF.

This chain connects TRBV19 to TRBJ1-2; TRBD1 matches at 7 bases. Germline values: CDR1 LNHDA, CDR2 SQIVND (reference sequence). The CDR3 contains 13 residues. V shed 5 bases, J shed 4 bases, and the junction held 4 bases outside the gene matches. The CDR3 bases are TGTGCCAGTAGTGTGACAGGGCTCTATGGCTACACCTTC. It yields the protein CASSVTGLYGYTF.

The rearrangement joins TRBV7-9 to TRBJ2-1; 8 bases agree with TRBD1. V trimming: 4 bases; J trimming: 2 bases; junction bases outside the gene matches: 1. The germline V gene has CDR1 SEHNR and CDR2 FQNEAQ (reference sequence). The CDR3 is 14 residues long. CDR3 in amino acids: CASSSGQAYNEQFF. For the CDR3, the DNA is TGTGCCAGCAGCTCGGGACAGGCCTACAATGAGCAGTTCTTC.

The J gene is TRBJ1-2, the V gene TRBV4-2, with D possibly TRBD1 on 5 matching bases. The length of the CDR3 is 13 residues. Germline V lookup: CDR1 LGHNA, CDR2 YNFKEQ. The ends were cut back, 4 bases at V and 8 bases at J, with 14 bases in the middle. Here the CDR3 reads CASSPPGGTGYTF. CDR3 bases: TGTGCCAGCAGCCCCCCGGGAGGGACGGGCTACACCTTC.

CDR3: CASSARDRANTEAFF. The CDR3 coding sequence is TGTGCCAGCAGTGCCCGGGACAGAGCGAACACTGAAGCTTTCTTT. The rearrangement links TRBV6-5 to TRBJ1-1, with 7 bases identical to TRBD1. The length of the CDR3 is 15 residues. The ends lost 5 bases at V and 1 base at J; junction bases unmatched: 7. CDR1 and CDR2 (germline): MNHEY, SVGAGI.

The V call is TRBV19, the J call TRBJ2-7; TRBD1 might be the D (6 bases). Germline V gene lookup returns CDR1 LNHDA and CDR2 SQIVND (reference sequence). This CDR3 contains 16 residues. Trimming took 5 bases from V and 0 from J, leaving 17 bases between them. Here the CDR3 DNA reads TGTGCCAGTAGTCAAAAACAACAGGGAAACTCCTACGAGCAGTACTTC. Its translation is CASSQKQQGNSYEQYF. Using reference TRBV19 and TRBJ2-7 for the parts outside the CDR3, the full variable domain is DGGITQSPKYLFRKEGQNVTLSCEQNLNHDAMYWYRQDPGQGLRLIYYSQIVNDFQKGDIAEGYSVSREKKESFPLTVTSAQKNPTAFYLCASSQKQQGNSYEQYFGPGTRLTVT.

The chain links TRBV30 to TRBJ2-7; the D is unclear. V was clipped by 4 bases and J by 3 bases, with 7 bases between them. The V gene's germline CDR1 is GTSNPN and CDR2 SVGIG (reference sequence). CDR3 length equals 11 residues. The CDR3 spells CAWKLGYEQYF. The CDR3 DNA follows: TGTGCCTGGAAACTCGGCTACGAGCAGTACTTC.

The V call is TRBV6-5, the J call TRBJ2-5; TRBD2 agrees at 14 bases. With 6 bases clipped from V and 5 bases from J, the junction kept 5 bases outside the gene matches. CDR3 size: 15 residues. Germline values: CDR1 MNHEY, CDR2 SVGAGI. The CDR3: CASRSGLAGVETQYF. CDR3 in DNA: TGTGCCAGCAGGTCGGGACTAGCGGGAGTGGAGACCCAGTACTTC.

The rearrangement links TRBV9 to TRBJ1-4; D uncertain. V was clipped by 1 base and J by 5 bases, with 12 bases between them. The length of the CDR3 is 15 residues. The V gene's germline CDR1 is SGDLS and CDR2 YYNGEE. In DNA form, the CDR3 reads TGTGCCAGCAGCGTAAAGAGGAGTTCGAATGAAAAACTGTTTTTT. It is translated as CASSVKRSSNEKLFF.

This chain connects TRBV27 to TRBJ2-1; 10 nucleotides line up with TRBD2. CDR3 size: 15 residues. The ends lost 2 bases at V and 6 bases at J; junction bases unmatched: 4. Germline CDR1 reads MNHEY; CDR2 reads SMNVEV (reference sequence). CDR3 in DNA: TGTGCCAGCAGTTTAAGGCTAGCGGGAGCCAATGAGCAGTTCTTC. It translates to CASSLRLAGANEQFF.

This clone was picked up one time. CDR3 sequence: CASSLDRAYNEQFF. The CDR3 coding sequence is TGTGCCAGCAGCTTGGACAGGGCGTACAATGAGCAGTTCTTC. This sequence joins TRBV7-9 and TRBJ2-1; TRBD1 agrees at 8 bases. The germline gives CDR1 SEHNR, CDR2 FQNEAQ (reference sequence). The length of the CDR3 is 14 residues. Losses at the gene ends were 3 bases for V and 4 bases for J; bases not matched to a gene: 2. Filled out from reference TRBV7-9 and TRBJ2-1, the complete variable domain reads DTGVSQNPRHKITKRGQNVTFRCDPISEHNRLYWYRQTLGQGPEFLTYFQNEAQLEKSRLLSDRFSAERPKGSFSTLEIQRTEQGDSAMYLCASSLDRAYNEQFFGPGTRLTVL.

CDR3 residues: CASRPGLERNEQFF. The CDR3 DNA sequence: TGTGCCAGCAGACCGGGACTAGAGAGAAATGAGCAGTTCTTC. V usage is TRBV6-5 and J usage is TRBJ2-1; 8 nucleotides agree with TRBD2. CDR1 MNHEY and CDR2 SVGAGI come from the germline V gene. The CDR3 extends over 14 amino acids. V lost 6 bases, J lost 7 bases, and 8 bases stayed unmatched.

The CDR3 nucleotides read TGTGCCAGCAGCCCGGGACTAGCGGGAGAGGGAGAGACCCAGTACTTC. It is translated as CASSPGLAGEGETQYF. V is TRBV5-4 and J is TRBJ2-5, with 14 bases identical to TRBD2. Germline V gene sequence: CDR1 SGHNT, CDR2 YYREEE (reference sequence). The V gene end was trimmed by 4 bases and the J gene end by 4 bases; junction bases not matched to a gene: 6. The CDR3 is 16 residues long. Supplemented by reference TRBV5-4 and TRBJ2-5, the full variable domain reads ETGVTQSPTHLIKTRGQQVTLRCSSQSGHNTVSWYQQALGQGPQFIFQYYREEENGRGNFPPRFSGLQFPNYSSELNVNALELDDSALYLCASSPGLAGEGETQYFGPGTRLLVL.

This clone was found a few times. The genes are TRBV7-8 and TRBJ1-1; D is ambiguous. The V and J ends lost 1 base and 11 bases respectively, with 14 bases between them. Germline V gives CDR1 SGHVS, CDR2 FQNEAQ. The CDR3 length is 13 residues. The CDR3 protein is CASSLVGDGRAFF. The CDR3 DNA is TGTGCCAGCAGCTTAGTGGGAGATGGACGGGCTTTCTTT.

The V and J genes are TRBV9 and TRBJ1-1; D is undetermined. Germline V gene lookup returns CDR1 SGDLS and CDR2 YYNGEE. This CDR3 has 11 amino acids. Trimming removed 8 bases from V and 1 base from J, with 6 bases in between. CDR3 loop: CARGANTEAFF. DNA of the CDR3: TGTGCCAGGGGAGCGAACACTGAAGCTTTCTTT.

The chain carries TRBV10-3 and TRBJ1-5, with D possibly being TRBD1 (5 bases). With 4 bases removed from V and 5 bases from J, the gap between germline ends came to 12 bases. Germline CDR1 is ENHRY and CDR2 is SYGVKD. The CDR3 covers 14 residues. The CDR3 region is CAISGWGVDQPQHF. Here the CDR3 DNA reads TGTGCCATCAGTGGTTGGGGCGTCGATCAGCCCCAGCATTTT.

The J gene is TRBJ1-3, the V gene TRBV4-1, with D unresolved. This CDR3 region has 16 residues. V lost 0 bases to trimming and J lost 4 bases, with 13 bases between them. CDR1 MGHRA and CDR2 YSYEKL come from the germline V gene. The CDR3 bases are TGCGCCAGCAGCCAAGAAAGACGCAGAACGGGAAACACCATATATTTT. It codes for CASSQERRRTGNTIYF.

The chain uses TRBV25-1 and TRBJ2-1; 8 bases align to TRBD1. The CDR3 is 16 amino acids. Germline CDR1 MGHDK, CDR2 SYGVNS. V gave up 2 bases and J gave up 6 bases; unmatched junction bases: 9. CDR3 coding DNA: TGTGCCAGCAGTGAAAGGTTGGGACAGGATACCAATGAGCAGTTCTTC. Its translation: CASSERLGQDTNEQFF.

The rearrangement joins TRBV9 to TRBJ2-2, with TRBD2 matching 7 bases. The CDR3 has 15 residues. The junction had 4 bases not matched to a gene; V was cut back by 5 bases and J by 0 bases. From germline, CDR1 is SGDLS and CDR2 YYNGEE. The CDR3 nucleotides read TGTGCCAGCAGAGCAGCGGGATCGAACACCGGGGAGCTGTTTTTT. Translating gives CASRAAGSNTGELFF.

In DNA, the CDR3 is TGCAGTGCTTCCCCGGGGAACACCATATATTTT. This encodes CSASPGNTIYF. This rearrangement joins TRBV20-1 to TRBJ1-3; unclear D gene. Per germline, CDR1 DFQATT and CDR2 SNEGSKA (reference sequence). The CDR3 is 11 residues long. The germline V and J ends were trimmed by 5 bases and 7 bases, with 9 bases remaining between them.

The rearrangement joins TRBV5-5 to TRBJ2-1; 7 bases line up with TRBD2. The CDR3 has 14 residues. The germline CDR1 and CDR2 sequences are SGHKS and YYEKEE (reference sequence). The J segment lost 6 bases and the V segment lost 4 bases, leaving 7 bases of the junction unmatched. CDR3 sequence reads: CASSPRLAGNEQFF. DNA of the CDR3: TGTGCCAGCAGCCCGCGACTAGCAGGCAATGAGCAGTTCTTC.

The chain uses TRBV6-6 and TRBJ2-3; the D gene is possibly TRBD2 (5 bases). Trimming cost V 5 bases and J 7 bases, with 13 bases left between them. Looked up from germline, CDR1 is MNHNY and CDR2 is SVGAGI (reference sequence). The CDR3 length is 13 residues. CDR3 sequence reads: CASSGTAGNTQYF. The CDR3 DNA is TGTGCCAGCAGTGGAACTGCGGGCAATACGCAGTATTTT.

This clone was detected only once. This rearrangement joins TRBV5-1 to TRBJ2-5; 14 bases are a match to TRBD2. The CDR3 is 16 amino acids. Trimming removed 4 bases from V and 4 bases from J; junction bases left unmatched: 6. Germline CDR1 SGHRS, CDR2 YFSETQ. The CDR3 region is CASSMGLAGAGETQYF. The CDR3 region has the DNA TGCGCCAGCAGCATGGGACTAGCGGGAGCTGGAGAGACCCAGTACTTC.

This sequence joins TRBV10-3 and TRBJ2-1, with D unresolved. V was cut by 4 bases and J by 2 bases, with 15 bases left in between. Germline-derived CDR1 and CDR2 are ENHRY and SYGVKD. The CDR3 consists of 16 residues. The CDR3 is CAISASPGLTYNEQFF. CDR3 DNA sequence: TGTGCCATCAGTGCGTCACCGGGCCTTACCTACAATGAGCAGTTCTTC.